This TCR beta chain was sequenced for a study of T-cell memory formation after mild COVID-19. The study's findings and limits: CD4+ bias marked clones expanding day 15 to 37, unlike balanced contracting clones.

TCRdb used MiXCR to reprocess the 5' RACE reads, holding one entry per CDR3 protein. The profile covers hundreds of thousands of distinct CDR3 sequences, with roughly a sixth appearing a single time and just over 8% taken by the ten largest. The sample holds a few counts of this clonotype. Its antigen is not identified. From germline, CDR1 is SGHRS and CDR2 YFSETQ. With 0 bases removed from V and 2 bases from J, the gap between germline ends came to 9 bases. This CDR3 region has 14 residues. The chain carries TRBV5-1 and TRBJ2-7, with D uncertain. This sequence originates from an adult woman who had mild COVID-19 (a few samples of this study predate the infection). Cell type and time point are not known. The specimen was PBMCs or a T cell subset sorted from them (not recorded which). The CDR3 bases are TGCGCCAGCAGCTTGGGCGCGGAGCCCTACGAGCAGTACTTC. As protein: CASSLGAEPYEQYF.